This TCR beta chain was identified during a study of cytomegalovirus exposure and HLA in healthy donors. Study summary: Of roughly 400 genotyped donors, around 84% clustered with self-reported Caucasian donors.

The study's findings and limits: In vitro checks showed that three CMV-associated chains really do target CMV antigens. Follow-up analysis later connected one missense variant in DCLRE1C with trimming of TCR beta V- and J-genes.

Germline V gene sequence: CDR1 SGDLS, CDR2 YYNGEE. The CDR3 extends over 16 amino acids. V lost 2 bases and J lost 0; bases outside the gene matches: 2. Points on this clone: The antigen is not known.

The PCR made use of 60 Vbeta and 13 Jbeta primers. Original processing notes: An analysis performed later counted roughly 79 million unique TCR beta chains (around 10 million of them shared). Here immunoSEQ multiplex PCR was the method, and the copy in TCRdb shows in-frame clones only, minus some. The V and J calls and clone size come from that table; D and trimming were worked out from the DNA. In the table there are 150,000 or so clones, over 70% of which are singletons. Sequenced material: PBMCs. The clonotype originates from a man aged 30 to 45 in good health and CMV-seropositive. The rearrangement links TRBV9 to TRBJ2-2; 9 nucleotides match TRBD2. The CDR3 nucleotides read TGTGCCAGCAGCGTTAGCGGGGGCGCGAACACCGGGGAGCTGTTTTTT. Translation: CASSVSGGANTGELFF.